The TCR beta chain under discussion was sequenced for a study of T-cell reconstitution after alpha-beta-depleted transplantation in children. Unique molecular identifiers were built into the TCRbeta library. TCRdb processed the PCR reads anew with MiXCR; each CDR3 protein has one entry. This sample has about 200,000 distinct CDR3 sequences; 14% to 15% occur once, and the top ten carry under 15%. V lost 2 bases and J lost 5, with 4 bases in between. Germline values: CDR1 LNHDA, CDR2 SQIVND (reference sequence). The CDR3 runs 12 residues. This clonotype was observed many times. The source material was PBMCs from the stem cell graft donor, sampled from the stem cell graft. The chain is built from TRBV19 and TRBJ1-5; D unresolved. This receptor was identified in a human donor who donated a stem cell graft to a child with acute lymphoblastic leukemia. The CDR3: CASSISDQPQHF. The CDR3 DNA is TGTGCCAGTAGTATATCAGATCAGCCCCAGCATTTT.